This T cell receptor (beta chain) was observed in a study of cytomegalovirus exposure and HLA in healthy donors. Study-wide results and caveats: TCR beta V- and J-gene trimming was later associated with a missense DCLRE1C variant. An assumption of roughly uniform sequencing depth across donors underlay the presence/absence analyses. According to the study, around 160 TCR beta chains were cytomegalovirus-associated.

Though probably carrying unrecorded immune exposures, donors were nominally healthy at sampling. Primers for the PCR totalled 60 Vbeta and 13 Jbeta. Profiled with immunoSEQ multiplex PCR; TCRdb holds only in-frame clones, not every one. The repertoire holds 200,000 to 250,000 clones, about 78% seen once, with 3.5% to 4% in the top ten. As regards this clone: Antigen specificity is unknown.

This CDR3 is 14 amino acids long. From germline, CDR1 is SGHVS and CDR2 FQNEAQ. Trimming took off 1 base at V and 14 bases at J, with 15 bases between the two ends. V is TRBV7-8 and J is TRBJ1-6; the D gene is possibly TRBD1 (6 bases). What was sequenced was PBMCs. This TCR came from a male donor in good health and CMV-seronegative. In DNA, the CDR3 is TGTGCCAGCAGCTTAGACAGGGTGGAAGAAACCCTCCACTTT. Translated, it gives CASSLDRVEETLHF.